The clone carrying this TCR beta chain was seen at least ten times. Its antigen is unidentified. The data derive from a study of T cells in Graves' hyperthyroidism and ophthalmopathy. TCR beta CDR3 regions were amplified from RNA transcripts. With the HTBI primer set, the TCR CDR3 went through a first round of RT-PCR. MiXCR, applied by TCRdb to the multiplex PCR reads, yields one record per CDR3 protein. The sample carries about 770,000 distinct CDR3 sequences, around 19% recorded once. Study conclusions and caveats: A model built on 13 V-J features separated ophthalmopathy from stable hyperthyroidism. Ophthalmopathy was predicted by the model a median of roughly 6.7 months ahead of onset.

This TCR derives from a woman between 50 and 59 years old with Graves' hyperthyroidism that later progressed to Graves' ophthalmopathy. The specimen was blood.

CDR3 sequence: CAWSRRAQETQYF. The CDR3 DNA sequence: TGTGCCTGGAGTAGGAGGGCCCAAGAGACCCAGTACTTC. The chain couples TRBV30 to TRBJ2-5; maybe TRBD2 (6 bases). Germline V gene sequence: CDR1 GTSNPN, CDR2 SVGIG (reference sequence). The CDR3 sequence is 13 residues long. The V end lost 2 bases, the J end lost 1 base, and 8 bases lay between the germline ends.